Detailed here is one T cell receptor beta chain. These data originate in a study of T cell responses to AZD1222 COVID-19 vaccine. The CDR3 extends over 17 amino acids. Germline-derived CDR1 and CDR2 are LGHNA and YSLEER. The V segment lost 0 bases and the J segment 5 bases; nucleotides outside the gene matches: 5. TCRdb's table, derived via immunoSEQ multiplex PCR, lists solely in-frame clones and lacks some. This sample has over 110,000 clones, with about 92% found just once. The sample was peripheral blood, taken on day 0 of AZD1222 vaccination. The chain has TRBV4-3 and TRBJ2-1; 12 bases are shared with TRBD2. The sequence was obtained from an adult in good health. DNA of the CDR3: TGCGCCAGCAGCCAAGAATGGCTAGCGGGGGGGGACAATGAGCAGTTCTTC. Its translation: CASSQEWLAGGDNEQFF.